Shown below are 3 T cell receptor beta chains from a single sample sequenced in a study of T cells in Graves' hyperthyroidism and ophthalmopathy. What was amplified from RNA transcripts were TCR beta CDR3 regions. HTBI primers were the set used in a first-round RT-PCR of the TCR CDR3. TCRdb re-called the multiplex PCR reads with MiXCR, one entry per CDR3 protein. The table has 700,000 to 950,000 distinct CDR3 sequences, approximately 36% seen once. The sequenced sample consisted of blood. The origin of the receptors is a woman aged 40 to 55 with Graves' hyperthyroidism.

The chain carries TRBV29-1 and TRBJ2-7; TRBD1 matches 7 bases. CDR1 is SQVTM, CDR2 ANQGSEA, per germline. The CDR3 runs to 12 residues. CDR3 DNA sequence: TGCAGTCAGGGGGACACTCCCTACGAGCAGTACTTC. Translated: CSQGDTPYEQYF.

This rearrangement joins TRBV19 to TRBJ1-2; a weak D match, TRBD1 (6 bases). This CDR3 region has 17 residues. Germline CDR1 reads LNHDA; CDR2 reads SQIVND (reference sequence). The ends were cut back, 5 bases at V and 7 bases at J, with 26 bases in the middle. The CDR3 bases are TGTGCCAGTAGTGATCGGACAGTGATCCCGGTGGGGAGTGGCTACACCTTC. The encoded protein is CASSDRTVIPVGSGYTF.

Comments on this clonotype: One base away lies a much larger clone, so this may be a sequencing read error. This chain links TRBV7-2 with TRBJ2-7; D may be TRBD1 (5 bases). CDR3 size: 14 residues. CDR1 and CDR2 from the germline V gene are SGHTA and FQGNSA. Trimming left V 5 bases short and J 9 bases short, with 20 bases between. The CDR3 sequence is CASSTRYRTRGQYF. CDR3 coding DNA: TGTGCCAGCAGCACTCGTTACAGGACAAGGGGGCAGTACTTC.